This T cell receptor beta chain was sequenced during a study of cytomegalovirus exposure and HLA in healthy donors. The count of this clone is one. Its specificity is not known. Findings and caveats of the study: There were reportedly fewer N-insertions in an Asian-associated ancestry cluster than the roughly 670-donor mean, in a later analysis. A later analysis appeared to link common viral pathogens to several of the most significant clusters.

Primers for the PCR totalled 60 Vbeta and 13 Jbeta. Using immunoSEQ multiplex PCR, the repertoire was profiled, and TCRdb retains in-frame clones only, with some absent. The data contain more than 95,000 clones, roughly 80% of them singletons. Germline CDR1 reads SGHNT; CDR2 reads YYREEE (reference sequence). The CDR3 runs 15 residues. J lost 4 bases, V lost 3 bases, and 4 bases had no gene match. The chain combines TRBV5-4 with TRBJ2-1; 10 bases align to TRBD2. Sequencing was done on a sample of PBMCs. The clonotype comes from a man aged 50-59 years in good health and CMV-seropositive. CDR3 in amino acids: CASSSGTSAYNEQFF. The CDR3 DNA is TGTGCCAGCAGCTCCGGGACTAGCGCATACAATGAGCAGTTCTTC.